The following is a TCR beta chain sequence with its context. Symptom resolution, clearance, or two negative PCRs marked the recovered donors of Cohort 3. Original handling: Estimation of nucleated cell counts relied on the amplification of reference gene primers. Sequencing used immunoSEQ multiplex PCR; TCRdb keeps in-frame clones, though not all of them. The V and J calls and clone size are taken from that table; D and trimming were inferred from the DNA. The table includes 490,000 or so clones, approximately 91% detected once. The CDR3 loop spans 17 amino acids. With 1 base removed from V and 1 base from J, the gap between germline ends came to 16 bases. CDR1 and CDR2 from the germline V gene are SGHTA and FQGNSA. This entry comes from a study of blood T cell repertoires in COVID-19. Across the whole study: Sources were T cells, B-cell-depleted T cells, or PBMCs; the material itself was cDNA or gDNA.

The rearrangement uses TRBV7-2 and TRBJ1-2; no clear D. The sample comprised PBMCs or T cells enriched from blood (not recorded which). The sequence derives from a woman in her fifties or sixties who had recovered from COVID-19. The CDR3 DNA sequence: TGTGCCAGCAGCTTAGTACACGGGATCAATAGTAACTATGGCTACACCTTC. Protein product: CASSLVHGINSNYGYTF.